The rows below give T cell receptor beta chains drawn from one sample of a study of blood T cell repertoires in COVID-19. TCRdb's table, derived via immunoSEQ multiplex PCR, lists solely in-frame clones and lacks some. The sample contains approximately 250,000 clones, 91% of which appear only once. The sequenced material came from PBMCs or T cells enriched from blood (not recorded which). The receptors derive from a man between 40 and 49 years old who had been exposed to COVID-19. Both conserved end residues are part of each CDR3. The D gene is left open where the match is weak. For some rows the clone size is stated as once, few or many, or as a class when expanded; others skip it.

cdr3_nt: TGTGCCAGCAGTTACTCGACAGGGGATCCCAACACTGAAGCTTTCTTT
cdr3_aa: CASSYSTGDPNTEAFF
d_call: TRBD1
clone_size: NA
j_call: TRBJ1-1
v_call: TRBV6-6

cdr3_nt: TGTGCCAGCAGCAACGGGGTCAATCAGCCCCAGCATTTT
cdr3_aa: CASSNGVNQPQHF
d_call: NA
clone_size: NA
j_call: TRBJ1-5
v_call: TRBV6-5

cdr3_nt: TGTGCCAGCAGCCCCGCGGGCCGGTTTACGGACTTC
cdr3_aa: CASSPAGRFTDF
d_call: NA
clone_size: NA
j_call: TRBJ2-7
v_call: TRBV7-9

cdr3_nt: TGTGCCAGCAGCCAAGAACCCGGGGAACCGCCAGATACGCAGTATTTT
cdr3_aa: CASSQEPGEPPDTQYF
d_call: NA
clone_size: NA
j_call: TRBJ2-3
v_call: TRBV14

cdr3_nt: TGTGCCAGCAGTTTAGCGCCGGGGTCTGAAGCTTTCTTT
cdr3_aa: CASSLAPGSEAFF
d_call: NA
clone_size: once
j_call: TRBJ1-1
v_call: TRBV12-3/TRBV12-4

cdr3_nt: TGTGCCAGCAGCCAAGTAACCGTCTACCCCTACGAGCAGTACTTC
cdr3_aa: CASSQVTVYPYEQYF
d_call: NA
clone_size: NA
j_call: TRBJ2-7
v_call: TRBV3-1/TRBV3-2

cdr3_nt: TGTGCCAGCAGCTTAAGGGAATCGACAGGGTCCGGGGCCAACGTCCTGACTTTC
cdr3_aa: CASSLRESTGSGANVLTF
d_call: TRBD1
clone_size: NA
j_call: TRBJ2-6
v_call: TRBV7-3

cdr3_nt: TGTGCCACTCGGACTAGCGGGGCCTCGCTGAACACCGGGGAGCTGTTTTTT
cdr3_aa: CATRTSGASLNTGELFF
d_call: TRBD2
clone_size: NA
j_call: TRBJ2-2
v_call: TRBV19

cdr3_nt: TGTGCCAGCAGCCAAGATTCGGGTAGCTCCGAGCAGTACTTC
cdr3_aa: CASSQDSGSSEQYF
d_call: NA
clone_size: NA
j_call: TRBJ2-7
v_call: TRBV14

cdr3_nt: TGCGCCAGCAGCCAAGGTGGGACAGGGGGCGTATCTAATTCACCCCTCCACTTT
cdr3_aa: CASSQGGTGGVSNSPLHF
d_call: TRBD1
clone_size: NA
j_call: TRBJ1-6
v_call: TRBV4-3

cdr3_nt: TGTGCCAGCAGCGCAACAGGGATACCGAACACTGAAGCTTTCTTT
cdr3_aa: CASSATGIPNTEAFF
d_call: NA
clone_size: NA
j_call: TRBJ1-1
v_call: TRBV25-1

cdr3_nt: TGTGCCAGCAGTTACGGAGAGACCCAGTACTTC
cdr3_aa: CASSYGETQYF
d_call: NA
clone_size: NA
j_call: TRBJ2-5
v_call: TRBV7-9

cdr3_nt: TGTGCCACCTCGAGGGGGGGATCCGCTGAAGCTTTCTTT
cdr3_aa: CATSRGGSAEAFF
d_call: NA
clone_size: NA
j_call: TRBJ1-1
v_call: TRBV4-2

cdr3_nt: TGTGCCACCAGTCCCCGGGACAGGGTGCTTGCTGGCTACACCTTC
cdr3_aa: CATSPRDRVLAGYTF
d_call: TRBD1
clone_size: once
j_call: TRBJ1-2
v_call: TRBV24-1

cdr3_nt: TGTGCCAGCAGCTCCACTAGCGACCCCTACAATGAGCAGTTCTTC
cdr3_aa: CASSSTSDPYNEQFF
d_call: TRBD2
clone_size: NA
j_call: TRBJ2-1
v_call: TRBV7-2

cdr3_nt: TGTGCCAGCAGCACAGGATACAATCAGCCCCAGCATTTT
cdr3_aa: CASSTGYNQPQHF
d_call: NA
clone_size: NA
j_call: TRBJ1-5
v_call: TRBV6-5

cdr3_nt: TGTGCCAGTAGCGCCGGCGGGAGGACCTACAATGAGCAGTTCTTC
cdr3_aa: CASSAGGRTYNEQFF
d_call: TRBD2
clone_size: NA
j_call: TRBJ2-1
v_call: TRBV19

cdr3_nt: TGTGCCACCAGTGATTGGGGGCGGAGCTCCTACAATGAGCAGTTCTTC
cdr3_aa: CATSDWGRSSYNEQFF
d_call: NA
clone_size: NA
j_call: TRBJ2-1
v_call: TRBV24-1

cdr3_nt: TGTGCCAGCAGTATGGGCCTGCCCCAGCATTTT
cdr3_aa: CASSMGLPQHF
d_call: NA
clone_size: NA
j_call: TRBJ1-5
v_call: TRBV6-2/TRBV6-3

cdr3_nt: TGTGCCAGCAGTCTCACGGGACAGGGGTATGGCTACACCTTC
cdr3_aa: CASSLTGQGYGYTF
d_call: TRBD1
clone_size: NA
j_call: TRBJ1-2
v_call: TRBV28

cdr3_nt: TGTGCCAGCAGTGAAACAGGGGGCTGGAACTATGGCTACACCTTC
cdr3_aa: CASSETGGWNYGYTF
d_call: TRBD1
clone_size: once
j_call: TRBJ1-2
v_call: TRBV2

cdr3_nt: TGTGCCAGTAGTCCCGGGATTTACAATGAGCAGTTCTTC
cdr3_aa: CASSPGIYNEQFF
d_call: NA
clone_size: NA
j_call: TRBJ2-1
v_call: TRBV19

cdr3_nt: TGTGCCAGCAGTTTGGACAGTTTCAATGAGCAGTTCTTC
cdr3_aa: CASSLDSFNEQFF
d_call: NA
clone_size: NA
j_call: TRBJ2-1
v_call: TRBV27

cdr3_nt: TGTGCCAGCAGTTACCAAGGACTTGCTAATGAAAAACTGTTTTTT
cdr3_aa: CASSYQGLANEKLFF
d_call: NA
clone_size: NA
j_call: TRBJ1-4
v_call: TRBV6-5

cdr3_nt: TGTGCCAGCAGTGTAACAGCCTTGAACACTGAAGCTTTCTTT
cdr3_aa: CASSVTALNTEAFF
d_call: NA
clone_size: NA
j_call: TRBJ1-1
v_call: TRBV28

cdr3_nt: TGTGCCAGTAGGAGCACAGGGGGCACCGGGGAGCTGTTTTTT
cdr3_aa: CASRSTGGTGELFF
d_call: TRBD1
clone_size: NA
j_call: TRBJ2-2
v_call: TRBV19

cdr3_nt: TGCGCCAGCAGCCAAGTTTTCGGAGGCGCCGGGGAGCTGTTTTTT
cdr3_aa: CASSQVFGGAGELFF
d_call: NA
clone_size: few
j_call: TRBJ2-2
v_call: TRBV4-1

cdr3_nt: TGTGCCAGCAGCTTACCGGGACAGGGGTACACCGGGGAGCTGTTTTTT
cdr3_aa: CASSLPGQGYTGELFF
d_call: TRBD1
clone_size: NA
j_call: TRBJ2-2
v_call: TRBV5-4

cdr3_nt: TGTGCCAGCAGCTTTCCAGCGGGAGTGGGTGAGCAGTACTTC
cdr3_aa: CASSFPAGVGEQYF
d_call: TRBD2
clone_size: few
j_call: TRBJ2-7
v_call: TRBV5-4